This TCR beta chain stems from a study of blood T cell repertoires in COVID-19. Study-level background: PBMCs, B-cell-depleted T cells, or T cells were the source of the cDNA or gDNA that made up the material.

Methods used by the authors: Estimated nucleated cell counts came from reference gene primer amplification. Sequenced by immunoSEQ multiplex PCR; TCRdb stores in-frame clones only, minus some. That table supplies the V and J calls and clone size; D and trimming were determined from the DNA. The sample comprises roughly 380,000 clones, about 91% of which are singletons, and 1.5% to 1.7% rests with the top ten. Trimming cost V 6 bases and J 7 bases, with 12 bases left between them. CDR3 length equals 12 residues. In germline, CDR1 is SNHLY, CDR2 FYNNEI. The sequenced sample was peripheral blood. The chain couples TRBV2 to TRBJ2-5; D uncertain. The receptor was derived from a woman between 40 and 50 years old with COVID-19, enrolled during active disease. The CDR3 loop reads CASSQQAGTQYF. Written as DNA, the CDR3 is TGTGCCAGCAGCCAGCAAGCAGGGACCCAGTACTTC. Looking up the rest from reference TRBV2 and TRBJ2-5 gives the full variable domain: EPEVTQTPSHQVTQMGQEVILRCVPISNHLYFYWYRQILGQKVEFLVSFYNNEISEKSEIFDDQFSVERPDGSNFTLKIRSTKLEDSAMYFCASSQQAGTQYFGPGTRLLVL.